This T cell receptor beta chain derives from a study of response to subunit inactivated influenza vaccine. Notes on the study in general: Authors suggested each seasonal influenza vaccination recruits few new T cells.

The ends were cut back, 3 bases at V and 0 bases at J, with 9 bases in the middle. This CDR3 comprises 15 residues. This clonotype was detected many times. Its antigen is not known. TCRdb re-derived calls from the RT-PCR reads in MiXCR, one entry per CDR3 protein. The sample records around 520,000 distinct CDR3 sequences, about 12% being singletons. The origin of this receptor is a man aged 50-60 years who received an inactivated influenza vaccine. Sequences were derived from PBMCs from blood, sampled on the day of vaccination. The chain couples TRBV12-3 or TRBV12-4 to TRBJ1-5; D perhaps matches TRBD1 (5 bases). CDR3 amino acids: CASSLGTVSNQPQHF. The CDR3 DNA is TGTGCCAGCAGTTTGGGGACGGTTAGCAATCAGCCCCAGCATTTT.